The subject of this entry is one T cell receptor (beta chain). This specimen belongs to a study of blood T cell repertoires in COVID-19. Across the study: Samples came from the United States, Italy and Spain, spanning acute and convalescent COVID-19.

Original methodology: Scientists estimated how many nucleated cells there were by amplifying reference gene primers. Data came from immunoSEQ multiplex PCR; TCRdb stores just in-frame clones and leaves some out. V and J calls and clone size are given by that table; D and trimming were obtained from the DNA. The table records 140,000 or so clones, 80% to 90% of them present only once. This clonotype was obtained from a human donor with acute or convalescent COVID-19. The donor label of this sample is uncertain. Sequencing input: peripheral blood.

The CDR3 bases are TGTGCCAGCAGCCTATCTAGCCCCGGGGAGCTGTTTTTT. This encodes CASSLSSPGELFF. This sequence joins TRBV3-1 (or the pseudogene TRBV3-2) and TRBJ2-2, with D possibly matching TRBD2 (5 bases). Trimming shortened V by 4 bases and J by 6 bases, and 9 bases separated the two germline ends. The V gene's germline CDR1 is LGHDT and CDR2 YNNKEL (reference sequence). This CDR3 comprises 13 residues.